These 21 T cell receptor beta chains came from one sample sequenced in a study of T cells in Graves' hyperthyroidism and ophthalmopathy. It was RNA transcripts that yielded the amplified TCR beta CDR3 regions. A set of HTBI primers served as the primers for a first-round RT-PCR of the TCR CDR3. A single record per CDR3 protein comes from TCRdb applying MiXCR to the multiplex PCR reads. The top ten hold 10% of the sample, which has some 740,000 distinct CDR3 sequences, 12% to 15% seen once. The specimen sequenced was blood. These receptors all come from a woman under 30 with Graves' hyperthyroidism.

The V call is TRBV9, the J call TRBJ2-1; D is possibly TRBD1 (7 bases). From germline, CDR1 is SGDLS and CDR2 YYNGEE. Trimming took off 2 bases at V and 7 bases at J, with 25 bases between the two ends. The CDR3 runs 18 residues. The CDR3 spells CASSVKRSGGGLNNEQFF. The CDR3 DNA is TGTGCCAGCAGCGTCAAAAGGTCTGGAGGGGGCTTAAATAATGAGCAGTTCTTC.

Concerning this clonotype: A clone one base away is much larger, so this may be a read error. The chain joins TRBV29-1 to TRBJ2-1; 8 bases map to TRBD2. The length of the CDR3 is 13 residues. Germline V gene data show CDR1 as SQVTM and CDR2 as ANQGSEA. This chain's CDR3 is CSVDRGLENERFF. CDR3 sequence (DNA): TGCAGCGTTGATAGGGGACTAGAAAATGAGCGGTTCTTC.

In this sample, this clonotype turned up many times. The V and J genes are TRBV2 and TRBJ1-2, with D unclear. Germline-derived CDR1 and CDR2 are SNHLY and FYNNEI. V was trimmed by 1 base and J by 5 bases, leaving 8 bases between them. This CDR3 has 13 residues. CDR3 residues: CASSEEKVYGYTF. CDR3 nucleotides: TGTGCCAGCAGTGAAGAGAAGGTGTATGGCTACACCTTC.

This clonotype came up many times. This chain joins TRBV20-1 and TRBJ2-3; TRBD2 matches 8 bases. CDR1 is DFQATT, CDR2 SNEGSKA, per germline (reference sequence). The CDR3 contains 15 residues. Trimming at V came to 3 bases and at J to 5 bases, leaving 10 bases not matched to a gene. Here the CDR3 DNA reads TGCAGTGCTAGTATCCCTCGGGGGGGAGGAGATACGCAGTATTTT. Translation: CSASIPRGGGDTQYF.

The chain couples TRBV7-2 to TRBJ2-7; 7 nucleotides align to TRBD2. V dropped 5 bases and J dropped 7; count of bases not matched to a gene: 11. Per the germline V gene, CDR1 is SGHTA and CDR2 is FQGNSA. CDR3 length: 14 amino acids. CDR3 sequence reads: CASSPEDGRWEQYF. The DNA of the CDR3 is TGTGCCAGCAGCCCAGAGGACGGGAGGTGGGAGCAGTACTTC.

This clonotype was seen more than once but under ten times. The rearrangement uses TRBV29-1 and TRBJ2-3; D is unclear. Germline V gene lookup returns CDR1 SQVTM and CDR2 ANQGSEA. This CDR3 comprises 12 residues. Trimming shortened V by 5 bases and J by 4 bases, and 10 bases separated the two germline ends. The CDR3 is CSVRKGPDTQYF. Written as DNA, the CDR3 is TGCAGCGTTCGTAAGGGCCCAGATACGCAGTATTTT.

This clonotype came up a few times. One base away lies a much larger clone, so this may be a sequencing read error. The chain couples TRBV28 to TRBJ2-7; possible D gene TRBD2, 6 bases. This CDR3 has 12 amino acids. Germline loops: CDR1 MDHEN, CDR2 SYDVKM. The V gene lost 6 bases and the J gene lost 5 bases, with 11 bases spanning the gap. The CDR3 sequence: CASSGGFNEQYF. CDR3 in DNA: TGTGCCAGCAGCGGGGGTTTTAACGAGCAGTACTTC.

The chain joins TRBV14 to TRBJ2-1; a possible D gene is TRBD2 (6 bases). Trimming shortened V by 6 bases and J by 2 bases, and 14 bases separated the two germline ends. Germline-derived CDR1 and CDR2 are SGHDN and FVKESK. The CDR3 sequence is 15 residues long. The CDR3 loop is CASRGSGSPYNEQFF. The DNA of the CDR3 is TGTGCCAGCAGAGGGTCCGGGAGCCCCTACAATGAGCAGTTCTTC.

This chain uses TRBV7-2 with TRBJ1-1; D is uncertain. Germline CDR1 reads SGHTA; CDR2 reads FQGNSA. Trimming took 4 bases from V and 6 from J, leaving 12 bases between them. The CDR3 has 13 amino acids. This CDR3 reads CASSYMEGAEAFF. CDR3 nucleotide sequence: TGTGCCAGCAGCTACATGGAGGGCGCTGAAGCTTTCTTT. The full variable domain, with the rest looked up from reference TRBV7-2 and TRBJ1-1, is GAGVSQSPSNKVTEKGKDVELRCDPISGHTALYWYRQSLGQGLEFLIYFQGNSAPDKSGLPSDRFSAERTGGSVSTLTIQRTQQEDSAVYLCASSYMEGAEAFFGQGTRLTVV.

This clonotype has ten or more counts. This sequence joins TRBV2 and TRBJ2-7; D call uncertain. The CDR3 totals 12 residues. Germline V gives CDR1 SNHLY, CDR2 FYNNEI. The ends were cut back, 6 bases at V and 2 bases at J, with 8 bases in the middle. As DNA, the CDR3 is TGTGCCAGCAGCCACAGCGCCTACGAGCAGTACTTC. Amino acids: CASSHSAYEQYF.

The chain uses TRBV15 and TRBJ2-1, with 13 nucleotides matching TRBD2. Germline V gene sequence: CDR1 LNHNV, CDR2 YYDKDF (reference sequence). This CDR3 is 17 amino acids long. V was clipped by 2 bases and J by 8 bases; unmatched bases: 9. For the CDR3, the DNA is TGTGCCACCAGCAGAACACCGGGACTAGCGGGGTCACATGAGCAGTTCTTC. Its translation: CATSRTPGLAGSHEQFF.

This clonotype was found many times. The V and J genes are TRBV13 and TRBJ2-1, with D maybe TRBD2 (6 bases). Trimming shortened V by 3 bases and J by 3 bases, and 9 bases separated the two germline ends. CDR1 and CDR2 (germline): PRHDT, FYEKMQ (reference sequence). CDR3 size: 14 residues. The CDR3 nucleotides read TGTGCCAGCAGCTTGGACGGGGGCTACAATGAGCAGTTCTTC. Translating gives CASSLDGGYNEQFF.

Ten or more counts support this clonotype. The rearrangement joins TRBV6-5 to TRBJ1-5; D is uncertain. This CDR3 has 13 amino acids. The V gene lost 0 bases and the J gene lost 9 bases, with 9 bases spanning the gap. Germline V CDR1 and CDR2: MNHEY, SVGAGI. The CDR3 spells CASSYSVDLPQHF. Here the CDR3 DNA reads TGTGCCAGCAGTTACTCGGTTGATCTGCCCCAGCATTTT.

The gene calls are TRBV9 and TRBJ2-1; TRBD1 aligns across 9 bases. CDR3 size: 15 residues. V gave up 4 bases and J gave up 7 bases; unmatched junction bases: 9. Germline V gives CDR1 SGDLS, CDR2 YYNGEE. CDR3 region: CASSPRGQGRNEQFF. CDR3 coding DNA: TGTGCCAGCAGCCCCCGGGGACAGGGTAGGAATGAGCAGTTCTTC.

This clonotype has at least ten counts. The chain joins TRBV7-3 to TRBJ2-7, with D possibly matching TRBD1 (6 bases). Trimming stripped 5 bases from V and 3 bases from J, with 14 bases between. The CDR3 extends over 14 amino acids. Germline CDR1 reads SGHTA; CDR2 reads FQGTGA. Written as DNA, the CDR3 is TGTGCCAGCAGCCCTAGCAGGGACAACTACGAGCAGTACTTC. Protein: CASSPSRDNYEQYF.

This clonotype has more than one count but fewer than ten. The CDR3 DNA sequence: TGTGCCAGCAGTTTATCGTTGGGGCGGGTACAAGAGACCCAGTACTTC. Its translation is CASSLSLGRVQETQYF. The chain carries TRBV27 and TRBJ2-5; the D call may be TRBD1 or TRBD2 (5 bases each). CDR3 length equals 16 residues. V was clipped by 0 bases and J by 2 bases, with 13 bases between them. In germline, CDR1 is MNHEY, CDR2 SMNVEV (reference sequence).

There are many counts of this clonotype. This chain's CDR3 is CASSLPPGQVNNEQFF. The CDR3 coding sequence is TGTGCCAGCAGCTTACCTCCGGGACAGGTAAACAATGAGCAGTTCTTC. V and J are TRBV7-2 and TRBJ2-1; TRBD1 aligns across 8 bases. CDR1 is SGHTA, CDR2 FQGNSA, per germline. With 2 bases clipped from V and 5 bases from J, the junction kept 8 bases outside the gene matches. The CDR3 is 16 residues long.

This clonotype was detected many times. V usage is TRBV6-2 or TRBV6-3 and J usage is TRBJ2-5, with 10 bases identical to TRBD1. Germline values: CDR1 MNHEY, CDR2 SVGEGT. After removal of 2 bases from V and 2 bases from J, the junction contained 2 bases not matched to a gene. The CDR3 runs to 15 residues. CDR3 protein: CASSYQDRGQETQYF. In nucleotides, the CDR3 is TGTGCCAGCAGTTACCAGGACAGGGGGCAAGAGACCCAGTACTTC.

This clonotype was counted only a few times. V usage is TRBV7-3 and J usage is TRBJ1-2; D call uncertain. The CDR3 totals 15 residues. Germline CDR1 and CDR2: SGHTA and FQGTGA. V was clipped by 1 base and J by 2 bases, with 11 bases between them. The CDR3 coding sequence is TGTGCCAGCAGCTTAAGTAACAGCCCGAACTATGGCTACACCTTC. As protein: CASSLSNSPNYGYTF.

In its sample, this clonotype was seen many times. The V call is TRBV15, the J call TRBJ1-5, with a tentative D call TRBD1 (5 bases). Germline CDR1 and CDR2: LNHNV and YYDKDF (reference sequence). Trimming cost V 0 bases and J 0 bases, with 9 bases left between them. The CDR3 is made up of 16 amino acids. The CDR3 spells CATSREVGGSNQPQHF. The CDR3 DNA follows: TGTGCCACCAGCAGAGAAGTTGGGGGTAGCAATCAGCCCCAGCATTTT.

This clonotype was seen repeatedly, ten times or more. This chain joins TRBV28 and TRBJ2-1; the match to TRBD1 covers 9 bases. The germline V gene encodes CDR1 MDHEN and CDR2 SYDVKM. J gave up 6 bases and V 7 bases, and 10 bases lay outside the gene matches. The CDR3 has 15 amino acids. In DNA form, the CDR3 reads TGTGCCAGCAACTCCCTCGGGACAGGGACCAATGAGCAGTTCTTC. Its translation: CASNSLGTGTNEQFF. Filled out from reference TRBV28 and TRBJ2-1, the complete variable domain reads DVKVTQSSRYLVKRTGEKVFLECVQDMDHENMFWYRQDPGLGLRLIYFSYDVKMKEKGDIPEGYSVSREKKERFSLILESASTNQTSMYLCASNSLGTGTNEQFFGPGTRLTVL.